Below are 7 T cell receptor beta chains sequenced from a single sample in a study of OX40 agonist ivuxolimab in advanced cancers. Assay used: immunoSEQ multiplex PCR; TCRdb lists only in-frame clones, some missing. The sample carries tens of thousands of clones, around nine tenths recorded once. The source was CD4+ or CD8+ T cells sorted from blood, collected in a trial of the OX40 agonist ivuxolimab. The receptor source for this set is an adult with an advanced solid tumor such as melanoma, head and neck, liver or kidney cancer.

The V gene is TRBV28, the J gene TRBJ1-5; D is ambiguous. Deletions cut 6 bases from V and 4 bases from J, with 16 bases between. Germline CDR1 reads MDHEN; CDR2 reads SYDVKM. The CDR3 spans 15 residues. The CDR3 nucleotides are TGTGCCAGCAGGCCCGGGCCGCGGGCAAATCAGCCCCAGCATTTT. Its translation is CASRPGPRANQPQHF.

The CDR3 DNA reads TGTGCCAGCAGCTTAGCGTCGGACGGCACAGATACGCAGTATTTT. Its protein is CASSLASDGTDTQYF. The J gene is TRBJ2-3, the V gene TRBV7-2; D is uncertain. Germline V CDR1 and CDR2: SGHTA, FQGNSA. The CDR3 extends over 15 amino acids. V was clipped by 0 bases and J by 1 base, with 8 bases between them.

This rearrangement joins TRBV10-3 to TRBJ2-1; a possible D gene is TRBD2 (7 bases). V lost 3 bases and J lost 10, with 16 bases in between. In germline, CDR1 is ENHRY, CDR2 SYGVKD. CDR3 size: 14 residues. The CDR3 sequence: CAISELGGGWEQFF. The CDR3 DNA reads as TGTGCCATCAGTGAACTTGGGGGGGGCTGGGAGCAGTTCTTC.

This clone was seen just once. The chain links TRBV6-5 to TRBJ2-5; D remains unclear. Germline values: CDR1 MNHEY, CDR2 SVGAGI. Deletions cut 10 bases from V and 4 bases from J, with 13 bases between. This CDR3 comprises 12 residues. DNA of the CDR3: TGTGCCACCTTCGGGCAGGCAGAGACCCAGTACTTC. Translated: CATFGQAETQYF.

This chain joins TRBV7-2 and TRBJ2-5; D is perhaps TRBD2 (5 bases). The germline V gene encodes CDR1 SGHTA and CDR2 FQGNSA. The CDR3 covers 14 residues. Trimming removed 2 bases from V and 2 bases from J, with 9 bases in between. CDR3 nucleotide sequence: TGTGCCAGCAGCTTAAGGACTGGGCAAGAGACCCAGTACTTC. As protein: CASSLRTGQETQYF.

The chain has TRBV7-3 and TRBJ1-5; D is undetermined. The CDR3 consists of 13 residues. Looked up from germline, CDR1 is SGHTA and CDR2 is FQGTGA. V gave up 0 bases and J gave up 5 bases, with 5 bases separating them. CDR3 coding DNA: TGTGCCAGCAGCTTAACGGAGGATCAGCCCCAGCATTTT. The encoded protein is CASSLTEDQPQHF.

The genes are TRBV6-1 and TRBJ1-2; TRBD1 aligns across 8 bases. Trimming at V came to 6 bases and at J to 6 bases, leaving 6 bases not matched to a gene. CDR1 and CDR2 from the germline V gene are MNHNS and SASEGT. The CDR3 covers 13 residues. The CDR3: CASRNGQGDGYTF. The CDR3 region has the DNA TGTGCCAGCAGGAACGGACAGGGAGATGGCTACACCTTC.